This T cell receptor beta chain derives from a study of OX40 agonist ivuxolimab in advanced cancers. The length of the CDR3 is 16 residues. Trimming took off 0 bases at V and 0 bases at J, with 10 bases between the two ends. Germline loops: CDR1 SGDLS, CDR2 YYNGEE. TCRdb keeps only in-frame clones here, not all; method: immunoSEQ multiplex PCR. The sample has about 19,000 clones; approximately 85% are singletons. The TCR was taken from an adult with an advanced solid tumor such as melanoma, head and neck, liver or kidney cancer. Sequences were derived from CD4+ or CD8+ T cells sorted from blood, sampled in a trial of the OX40 agonist ivuxolimab. This chain joins TRBV9 and TRBJ2-1; the D is unclear. CDR3 coding DNA: TGTGCCAGCAGCGTAGGGGTAGCAGACTCCTACAATGAGCAGTTCTTC. As protein: CASSVGVADSYNEQFF.